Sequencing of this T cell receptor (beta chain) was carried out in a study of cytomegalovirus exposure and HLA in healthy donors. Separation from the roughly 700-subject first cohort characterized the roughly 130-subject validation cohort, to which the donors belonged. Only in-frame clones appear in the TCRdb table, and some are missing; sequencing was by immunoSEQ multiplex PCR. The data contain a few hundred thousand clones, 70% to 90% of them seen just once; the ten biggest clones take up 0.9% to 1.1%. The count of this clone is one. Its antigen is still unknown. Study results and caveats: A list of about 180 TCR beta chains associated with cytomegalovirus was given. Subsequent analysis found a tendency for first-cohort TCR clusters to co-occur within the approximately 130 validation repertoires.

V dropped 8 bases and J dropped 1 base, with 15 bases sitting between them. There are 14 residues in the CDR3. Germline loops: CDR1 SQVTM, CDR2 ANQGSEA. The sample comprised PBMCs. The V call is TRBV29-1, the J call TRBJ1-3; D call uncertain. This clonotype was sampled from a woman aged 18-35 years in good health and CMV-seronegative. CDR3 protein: CSFSSPGSGNTIYF. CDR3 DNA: TGCAGCTTCTCCTCCCCGGGGTCTGGAAACACCATATATTTT.